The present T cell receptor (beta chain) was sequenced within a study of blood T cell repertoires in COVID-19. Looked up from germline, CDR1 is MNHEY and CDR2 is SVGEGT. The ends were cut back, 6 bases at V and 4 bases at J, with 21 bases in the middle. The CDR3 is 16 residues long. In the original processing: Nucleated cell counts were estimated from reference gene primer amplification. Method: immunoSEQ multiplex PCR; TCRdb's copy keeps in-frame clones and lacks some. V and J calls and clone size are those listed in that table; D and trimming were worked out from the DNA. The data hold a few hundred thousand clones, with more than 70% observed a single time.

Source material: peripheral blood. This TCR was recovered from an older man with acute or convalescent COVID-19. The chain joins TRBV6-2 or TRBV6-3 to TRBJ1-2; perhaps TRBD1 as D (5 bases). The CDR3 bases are TGTGCCAGCAGCCCCGGTCGGGCAGGGAATCTCTATGGCTACACCTTC. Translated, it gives CASSPGRAGNLYGYTF.